These T cell receptor beta chains were read from a single sample in a study of control samples from healthy donors and cancer patients. TCRdb's table, derived via immunoSEQ multiplex PCR, lists solely in-frame clones and lacks some. In the table there are about 31,000 clones, approximately 94% of which are singletons. Sequenced sample: blood. These receptors all come from a man aged 60-69 years in good health. Both conserved end residues are part of each CDR3. A D gene is named only where the DNA matches it firmly. The listing skips clone size in some rows; elsewhere it reads once, few, many or a size class.

clone_size d_call j_call v_call cdr3_nt cdr3_aa
. . TRBJ2-7 TRBV25-1 TGTGCCAGCAGTGATCTTGGGAGCTCCTACGAGCAGTACTTC CASSDLGSSYEQYF
. TRBD1 TRBJ1-5 TRBV18 TGTGCCAGCTCATCGTTCACGACAGGGGGCATTGATCAGCCCCAGCATTTT CASSSFTTGGIDQPQHF
. TRBD1 TRBJ1-2 TRBV10-2 TGCGCCAGCAGCATACAACCGGGACAGGGGACATATGGCTACACCTTC CASSIQPGQGTYGYTF
. . TRBJ2-5 TRBV9 TGTGCCAGCAGCGCCCGGAGGGGGCAAGAGACCCAGTACTTC CASSARRGQETQYF
. . TRBJ2-4 TRBV9 TGTGCCCCACAGAGGAGGGGCGCGGTAAACATTCAGTACTTC CAPQRRGAVNIQYF
. . TRBJ2-4 TRBV7-9 TGTGCCAGCAGCCCGGGACCGGCGGCCAAAAACATTCAGTACTTC CASSPGPAAKNIQYF
. . TRBJ2-1 TRBV19 TGTGCCAGTAGTATAGGGGGACAAGCCCCCTACAATGAGCAGTTCTTC CASSIGGQAPYNEQFF
. TRBD1 TRBJ1-5 TRBV5-1 TGCGCCAGCAGCTTGACAGGGGGCGTCAATCAGCCCCAGCATTTT CASSLTGGVNQPQHF
. TRBD1 TRBJ1-5 TRBV6-1 TGTGCCAGCAGTGAAGCGCAGGGGGCCGGCGGCAATCAGCCCCAGCATTTT CASSEAQGAGGNQPQHF
. TRBD1 TRBJ1-1 TRBV28 TGTGCCAGCAGTTGGAACAGGGGGTCTGAAGCTTTCTTT CASSWNRGSEAFF
. . TRBJ1-5 TRBV20-1 TGCAGTGCTAGTAAAGGGGGGAGCAATCAGCCCCAGCATTTT CSASKGGSNQPQHF
. . TRBJ1-1 TRBV5-1 TGCGCCAGCAGCTTGGACAGGGAAAACACTGAAGCTTTCTTT CASSLDRENTEAFF
. . TRBJ2-1 TRBV27 TGTGCCAGCAGTTTAAGGCGGGGGCTCTACAATGAGCAGTTCTTC CASSLRRGLYNEQFF
. . TRBJ1-1 TRBV5-6 TGTGCCAGCAGCTTTTGGGGTCGTGAGGCTGAAGCTTTCTTT CASSFWGREAEAFF
. . TRBJ1-4 TRBV10-3 TGTGCCATCAGTGAGTCGCCAGGTGAAAAACTGTTTTTT CAISESPGEKLFF
once . TRBJ1-4 TRBV28 TGTGCCAGCAGTTTAATAGGGCCTAATGAAAAACTGTTTTTT CASSLIGPNEKLFF
. . TRBJ1-2 TRBV19 TGTGCCAGTGGACGAGAAGGCTACACCTTC CASGREGYTF
. . TRBJ2-5 TRBV6-1 TGTGCCAGCAGTGAGAGGCAGGGCCTTTGGGAGACCCAGTACTTC CASSERQGLWETQYF
. . TRBJ1-1 TRBV4-1 TGCGCCAGCAGCCAGGGGGGCCTGGGCACTGAAGCTTTCTTT CASSQGGLGTEAFF
. . TRBJ2-3 TRBV25-1 TGTGCCACCTCCGCCCGGGACCGAAGCACAGATACGCAGTATTTT CATSARDRSTDTQYF
. . TRBJ1-6 TRBV10-1 TGCGCCAGCAGTGTGGGGAAGGGTGTACATAATTCACCCCTCCACTTT CASSVGKGVHNSPLHF
. . TRBJ1-1 TRBV28 TGTGCCAGCAGTTTACCGATCGGCAGGGGGAACACTGAAGCTTTCTTT CASSLPIGRGNTEAFF
. . TRBJ1-4 TRBV2 TGTGCCAGCAGTGAAGTCGGGGGAACTAATGAAAAACTGTTTTTT CASSEVGGTNEKLFF
. TRBD1 TRBJ1-3 TRBV5-1 TGCGCCAGCAGCTTGGGACAGGGAGGCAACACCATATATTTT CASSLGQGGNTIYF
. . TRBJ1-4 TRBV7-6 TGTGCCAGCAGCTTAAATACAGGAAGGGTTGAAAAACTGTTTTTT CASSLNTGRVEKLFF
. . TRBJ2-7 TRBV4-3 TGCGCCAGCAGCCAAGAAAGGGGGACTATCATCCCCCACGAGCAGTACTTC CASSQERGTIIPHEQYF
. . TRBJ1-2 TRBV11-2 TGTGCCAGCAGCTTAGAATGGGGCTCGAAAGGAGGCTACACCTTC CASSLEWGSKGGYTF
. TRBD2 TRBJ2-2 TRBV10-3 TGTGCCATCAACTCCGGGACTAGCGGGACCGGGGAGCTGTTTTTT CAINSGTSGTGELFF
. . TRBJ2-1 TRBV3-1/TRBV3-2 TGTGCCAGCAGCCTACAAGGGGGCGGGCGGGGGGAATGCTACAATGAGCAGTTCTTC CASSLQGGGRGECYNEQFF
. . TRBJ1-1 TRBV11-3 TGTGCCAGCAGTTTCTTCGCTGGACAGACGTACACTGAAGCTTTCTTT CASSFFAGQTYTEAFF
. . TRBJ1-2 TRBV20-1 TGCAGTGCTAGACAGGGCTTTGGCTACACCTTC CSARQGFGYTF
. . TRBJ1-2 TRBV7-2 TGTGCCAGCAGCTTTTTACAATCGACAGACTATGGCTACACCTTC CASSFLQSTDYGYTF
. . TRBJ2-1 TRBV18 TGTGCCAGCTCACCCATCCTTTACAATGAGCAGTTCTTC CASSPILYNEQFF
. . TRBJ2-6 TRBV7-9 TGTGCCAGCAGCAGAACTAACTCTGGGGCCAACGTCCTGACTTTC CASSRTNSGANVLTF
. . TRBJ1-2 TRBV6-2/TRBV6-3 TGTGCCAGCAGTAAGATTCAGGAGGTCTATGGCTACACCTTC CASSKIQEVYGYTF
once TRBD1 TRBJ1-3 TRBV2 TGTGCCAGCAGTGAAGGGCAGGGGGCGCGGGGAAACACCATATATTTT CASSEGQGARGNTIYF